One sample yielded the 18 T cell receptor beta chains listed below, sequenced in a study of early T cells in non-severe SARS-CoV-2 infection. TCRdb used MiXCR to reprocess the 5' RACE reads, holding one entry per CDR3 protein. The repertoire holds 68,000 or so distinct CDR3 sequences, with approximately 10% as singletons. What was sequenced was whole blood. Receptors were obtained from an adult who was a healthcare worker with PCR-confirmed SARS-CoV-2 infection or an uninfected control (not recorded which).

V usage is TRBV7-8 and J usage is TRBJ2-1; TRBD2 matches 14 bases. The CDR3 is 16 residues long. V trimming: 1 base; J trimming: 10 bases; junction bases outside the gene matches: 6. Germline loops: CDR1 SGHVS, CDR2 FQNEAQ. The CDR3: CASSLVTSGRAKEQFF. In DNA, the CDR3 is TGTGCCAGCAGCTTAGTGACTAGCGGGAGGGCCAAAGAGCAGTTCTTC.

The genes are TRBV28 and TRBJ1-6, with 7 bases fitting TRBD1. Germline CDR1 and CDR2: MDHEN and SYDVKM. V dropped 6 bases and J dropped 10; count of bases not matched to a gene: 12. The CDR3 loop spans 15 amino acids. CDR3: CASSWKTGKGSPLHF. The CDR3 DNA follows: TGTGCCAGCAGCTGGAAGACAGGGAAGGGATCACCCCTCCACTTT.

The J gene is TRBJ1-4, the V gene TRBV10-2; D ambiguous. V dropped 4 bases and J dropped 7 bases, with 13 bases sitting between them. Germline values: CDR1 WSHSY, CDR2 SAAADI. The CDR3 has 14 residues. CDR3 protein: CASSVRGLGEKLFF. CDR3 nucleotide sequence: TGCGCCAGCAGTGTGAGAGGGCTGGGTGAAAAACTGTTTTTT.

The chain joins TRBV5-1 to TRBJ2-4; unclear D gene. The CDR3 consists of 15 residues. V was trimmed by 0 bases and J by 7 bases, leaving 14 bases between them. CDR1 is SGHRS, CDR2 YFSETQ, per germline. The CDR3, as DNA: TGCGCCAGCAGCTTGGGCAGTATCTCCTCGAACATTCAGTACTTC. Its protein is CASSLGSISSNIQYF.

This clonotype was found many times. V and J are TRBV2 and TRBJ2-1, with D unresolved. The CDR3 has 12 residues. The V gene's germline CDR1 is SNHLY and CDR2 FYNNEI. Trimming cost V 7 bases and J 5 bases, with 9 bases left between them. CDR3: CASKSDNNEQFF. CDR3 coding DNA: TGTGCCAGCAAATCCGATAACAATGAGCAGTTCTTC.

This rearrangement joins TRBV28 to TRBJ1-5; D perhaps matches TRBD1 (5 bases). CDR1 MDHEN and CDR2 SYDVKM come from the germline V gene. CDR3 length equals 13 residues. Deletions cut 4 bases from V and 4 bases from J, with 8 bases between. CDR3: CASSWGVNQPQHF. CDR3 nucleotide sequence: TGTGCCAGCAGTTGGGGGGTAAATCAGCCCCAGCATTTT. The full variable domain, rest sourced from reference TRBV28 and TRBJ1-5, is DVKVTQSSRYLVKRTGEKVFLECVQDMDHENMFWYRQDPGLGLRLIYFSYDVKMKEKGDIPEGYSVSREKKERFSLILESASTNQTSMYLCASSWGVNQPQHFGDGTRLSIL.

V gene TRBV20-1 combines with J gene TRBJ2-5; tentatively, D is TRBD2 (6 bases). The germline CDR1 and CDR2 sequences are DFQATT and SNEGSKA (reference sequence). Trimming pared 6 bases from V and 2 bases from J, leaving 13 bases between. The CDR3 is made up of 13 amino acids. This CDR3 is CSAGIAVQETQYF. CDR3 DNA sequence: TGCAGTGCCGGAATAGCGGTACAAGAGACCCAGTACTTC.

This clonotype has a handful of counts. This chain connects TRBV11-2 to TRBJ2-2; the D gene is possibly TRBD1 (5 bases). This CDR3 comprises 15 residues. Germline CDR1 and CDR2: SGHAT and FQNNGV. The V end was cut by 0 bases, the J end by 7 bases, with 12 bases between. The CDR3 sequence: CASSLEAGFNGELFF. In DNA form, the CDR3 reads TGTGCCAGCAGCTTAGAAGCAGGGTTCAACGGGGAGCTGTTTTTT. Combining the CDR3 with reference TRBV11-2 and TRBJ2-2 gives the whole variable domain EAGVAQSPRYKIIEKRQSVAFWCNPISGHATLYWYQQILGQGPKLLIQFQNNGVVDDSQLPKDRFSAERLKGVDSTLKIQPAKLEDSAVYLCASSLEAGFNGELFFGEGSRLTVL.

The rearrangement links TRBV10-3 to TRBJ2-2, with D perhaps TRBD1 (5 bases). This CDR3 contains 11 residues. V gave up 10 bases and J gave up 5 bases, with 8 bases separating them. Germline CDR1 is ENHRY and CDR2 is SYGVKD. CDR3 loop: CATRETGELFF. CDR3 DNA: TGTGCCACCAGGGAAACCGGGGAGCTGTTTTTT.

A few counts support this clonotype. The chain has TRBV10-2 and TRBJ1-1; D gene uncertain. The V and J ends lost 8 bases and 0 bases respectively, with 7 bases between them. The CDR3 has 12 residues. Germline lookup yields CDR1 WSHSY and CDR2 SAAADI. The CDR3 loop reads CASGYMNTEAFF. CDR3 in DNA: TGCGCCAGCGGGTACATGAACACTGAAGCTTTCTTT.

This clonotype was seen repeatedly, ten times or more. The chain couples TRBV20-1 to TRBJ2-7; D unclear. CDR1 DFQATT and CDR2 SNEGSKA come from the germline V gene (reference sequence). CDR3 length: 11 residues. V lost 3 bases and J lost 0, with 3 bases in between. In nucleotides, the CDR3 is TGCAGTGCTAGCGACTCCTACGAGCAGTACTTC. This encodes CSASDSYEQYF.

V usage is TRBV4-3 and J usage is TRBJ2-2; 7 bases line up with TRBD1. V lost 1 base and J lost 6; bases outside the gene matches: 5. Germline V CDR1 and CDR2: LGHNA, YSLEER. This CDR3 comprises 15 residues. The CDR3 DNA reads TGCGCCAGCAGCCAAGCGGAAGGACAGGCCGGGGAGCTGTTTTTT. This translates into CASSQAEGQAGELFF.

The sample holds a few counts of this clonotype. This chain connects TRBV7-9 to TRBJ2-1; 11 positions match TRBD2. The J segment lost 6 bases and the V segment lost 1 base, leaving 5 bases of the junction unmatched. The CDR3 runs 16 residues. Germline CDR1 reads SEHNR; CDR2 reads FQNEAQ (reference sequence). The CDR3 reads CASSLVSSGRPNEQFF. CDR3 DNA: TGTGCCAGCAGCTTAGTCTCTAGCGGGAGGCCCAATGAGCAGTTCTTC. The full variable domain, with the rest looked up from reference TRBV7-9 and TRBJ2-1, is DTGVSQNPRHKITKRGQNVTFRCDPISEHNRLYWYRQTLGQGPEFLTYFQNEAQLEKSRLLSDRFSAERPKGSFSTLEIQRTEQGDSAMYLCASSLVSSGRPNEQFFGPGTRLTVL.

This clonotype occurred a few times. The V call is TRBV10-3, the J call TRBJ2-7; D perhaps matches TRBD2 (6 bases). Germline CDR1 is ENHRY and CDR2 is SYGVKD. The CDR3 has 15 amino acids. The V and J ends lost 5 bases and 0 bases respectively, with 14 bases between them. The CDR3 region has the DNA TGTGCCATCAGTTCCCGGGACGGGAGCTCCTACGAGCAGTACTTC. Translating gives CAISSRDGSSYEQYF.

The chain uses TRBV7-2 and TRBJ1-4, with D hard to call. This CDR3 is built from 14 residues. Germline V gene data show CDR1 as SGHTA and CDR2 as FQGNSA. Trimming took off 4 bases at V and 8 bases at J, with 14 bases between the two ends. The CDR3 is CASSSYDPYEKLFF. The CDR3 DNA sequence: TGTGCCAGCAGCTCATACGACCCCTACGAAAAACTGTTTTTT. Full variable domain (remainder filled in from reference TRBV7-2 and TRBJ1-4): GAGVSQSPSNKVTEKGKDVELRCDPISGHTALYWYRQSLGQGLEFLIYFQGNSAPDKSGLPSDRFSAERTGGSVSTLTIQRTQQEDSAVYLCASSSYDPYEKLFFGSGTQLSVL.

This clonotype occurred a few times. This chain connects TRBV7-9 to TRBJ2-1; weak D call: TRBD2 (5 bases). Germline V gene lookup returns CDR1 SEHNR and CDR2 FQNEAQ (reference sequence). The CDR3 spans 15 residues. Trimming shortened V by 5 bases and J by 4 bases, and 15 bases separated the two germline ends. The CDR3 region has the DNA TGTGCCAGCAGCCCTGGTGCGGGTCATTACAATGAGCAGTTCTTC. Protein: CASSPGAGHYNEQFF.

V gene TRBV5-5 combines with J gene TRBJ1-1; 7 bases are shared with TRBD1. With 3 bases clipped from V and 1 base from J, the junction kept 3 bases outside the gene matches. The CDR3 sequence is 14 residues long. Germline lookup yields CDR1 SGHKS and CDR2 YYEKEE (reference sequence). The CDR3 spells CASSSWTGNTEAFF. The DNA for the CDR3 is TGTGCCAGCAGCTCGTGGACAGGGAACACTGAAGCTTTCTTT.

This chain uses TRBV27 with TRBJ2-3; D remains unclear. CDR1 MNHEY and CDR2 SMNVEV come from the germline V gene (reference sequence). The CDR3 totals 14 residues. Trimming took 8 bases from V and 3 from J, leaving 15 bases between them. As DNA, the CDR3 is TGTGCCAGCGCGCCGGCTATATTAACAGATACGCAGTATTTT. Translation gives CASAPAILTDTQYF.